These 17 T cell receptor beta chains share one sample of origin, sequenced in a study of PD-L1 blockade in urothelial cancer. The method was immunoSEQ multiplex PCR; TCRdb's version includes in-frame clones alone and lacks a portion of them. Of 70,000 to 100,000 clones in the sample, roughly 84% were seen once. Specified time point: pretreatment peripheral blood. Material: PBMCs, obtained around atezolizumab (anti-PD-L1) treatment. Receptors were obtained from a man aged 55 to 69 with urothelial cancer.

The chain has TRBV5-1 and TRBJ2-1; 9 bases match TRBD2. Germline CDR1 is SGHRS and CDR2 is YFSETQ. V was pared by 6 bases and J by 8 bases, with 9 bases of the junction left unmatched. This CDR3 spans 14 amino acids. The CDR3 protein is CASTRAGGIDEQFF. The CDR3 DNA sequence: TGCGCCAGCACCCGAGCGGGGGGTATAGATGAGCAGTTCTTC.

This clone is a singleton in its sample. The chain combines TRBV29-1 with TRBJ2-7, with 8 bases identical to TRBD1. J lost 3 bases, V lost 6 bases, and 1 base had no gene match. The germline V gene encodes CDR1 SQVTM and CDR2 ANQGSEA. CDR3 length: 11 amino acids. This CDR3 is CSVGQVYEQYF. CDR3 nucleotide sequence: TGCAGCGTGGGACAGGTCTACGAGCAGTACTTC.

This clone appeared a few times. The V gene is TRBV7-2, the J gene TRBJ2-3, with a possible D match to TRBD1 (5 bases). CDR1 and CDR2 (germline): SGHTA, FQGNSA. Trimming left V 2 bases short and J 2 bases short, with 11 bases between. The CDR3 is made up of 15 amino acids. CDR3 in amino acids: CASSLIGASTDTQYF. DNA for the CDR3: TGTGCCAGCAGCTTAATAGGGGCATCCACAGATACGCAGTATTTT.

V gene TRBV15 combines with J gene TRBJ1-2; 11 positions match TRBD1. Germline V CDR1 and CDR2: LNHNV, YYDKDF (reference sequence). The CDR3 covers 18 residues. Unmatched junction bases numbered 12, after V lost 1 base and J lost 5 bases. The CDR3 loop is CATSRVAFFGQGAYGYTF. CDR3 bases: TGTGCCACCAGCAGAGTGGCCTTTTTTGGACAGGGGGCGTATGGCTACACCTTC.

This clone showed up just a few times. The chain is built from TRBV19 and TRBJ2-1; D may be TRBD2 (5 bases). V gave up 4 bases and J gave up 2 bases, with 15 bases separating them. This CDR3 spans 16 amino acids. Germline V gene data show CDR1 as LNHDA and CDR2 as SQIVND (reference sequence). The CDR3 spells CASSTSGLSPYNEQFF. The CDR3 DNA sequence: TGTGCCAGTAGTACATCAGGACTCAGCCCCTACAATGAGCAGTTCTTC.

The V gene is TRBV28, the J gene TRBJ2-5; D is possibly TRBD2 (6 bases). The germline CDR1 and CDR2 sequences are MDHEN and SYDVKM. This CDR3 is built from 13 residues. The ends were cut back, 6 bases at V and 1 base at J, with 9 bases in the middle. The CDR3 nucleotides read TGTGCCAGCAGCGCTAGCGTCCAAGAGACCCAGTACTTC. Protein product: CASSASVQETQYF.

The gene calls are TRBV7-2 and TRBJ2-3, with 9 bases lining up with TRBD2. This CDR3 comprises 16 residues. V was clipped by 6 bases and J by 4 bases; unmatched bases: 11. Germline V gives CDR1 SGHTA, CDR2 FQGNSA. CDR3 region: CASRLAGRLRADTQYF. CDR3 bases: TGTGCCAGCAGACTAGCGGGCAGGCTTAGAGCAGATACGCAGTATTTT.

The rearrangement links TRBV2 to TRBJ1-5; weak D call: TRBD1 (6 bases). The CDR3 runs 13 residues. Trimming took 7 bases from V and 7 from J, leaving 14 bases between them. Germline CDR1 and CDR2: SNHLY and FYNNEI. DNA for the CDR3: TGTGCCAGCACTGGGGGGGCCGAGCAGCCCCAGCATTTT. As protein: CASTGGAEQPQHF. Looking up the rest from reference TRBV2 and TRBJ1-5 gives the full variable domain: EPEVTQTPSHQVTQMGQEVILRCVPISNHLYFYWYRQILGQKVEFLVSFYNNEISEKSEIFDDQFSVERPDGSNFTLKIRSTKLEDSAMYFCASTGGAEQPQHFGDGTRLSIL.

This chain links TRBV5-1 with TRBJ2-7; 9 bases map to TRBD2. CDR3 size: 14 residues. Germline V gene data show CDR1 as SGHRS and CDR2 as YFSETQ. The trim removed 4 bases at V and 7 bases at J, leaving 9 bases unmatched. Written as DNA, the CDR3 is TGCGCCAGCAGCGTTAGCGGGGGCAATTGGGAGCAGTACTTC. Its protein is CASSVSGGNWEQYF.

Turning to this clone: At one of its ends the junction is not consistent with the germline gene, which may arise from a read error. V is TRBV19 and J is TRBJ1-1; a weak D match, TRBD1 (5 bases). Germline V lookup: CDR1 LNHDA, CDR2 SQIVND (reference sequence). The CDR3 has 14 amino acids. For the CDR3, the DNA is TGTGCCAGTACTCTTAGGACACCGAACGCTGAAGCTTTCTTT. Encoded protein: CASTLRTPNAEAFF.

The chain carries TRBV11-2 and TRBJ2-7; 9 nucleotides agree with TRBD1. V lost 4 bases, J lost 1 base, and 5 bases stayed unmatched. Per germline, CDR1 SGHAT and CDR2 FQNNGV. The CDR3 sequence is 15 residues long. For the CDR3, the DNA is TGTGCCAGCAGCTCCTTGACAGGGGGGTCCTACGAGCAGTACTTC. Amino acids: CASSSLTGGSYEQYF.

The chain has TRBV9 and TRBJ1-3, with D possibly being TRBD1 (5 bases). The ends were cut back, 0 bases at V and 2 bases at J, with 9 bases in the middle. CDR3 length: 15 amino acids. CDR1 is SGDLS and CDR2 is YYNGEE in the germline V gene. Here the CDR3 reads CASSVEGKAGNTIYF. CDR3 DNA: TGTGCCAGCAGCGTAGAGGGGAAGGCTGGAAACACCATATATTTT.

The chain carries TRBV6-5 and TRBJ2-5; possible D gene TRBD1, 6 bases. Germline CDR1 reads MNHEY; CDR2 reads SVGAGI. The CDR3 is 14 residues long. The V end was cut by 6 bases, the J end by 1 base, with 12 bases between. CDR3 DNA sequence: TGTGCCAGCAGAGAAGCAGGGGCCCAAGAGACCCAGTACTTC. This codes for CASREAGAQETQYF.

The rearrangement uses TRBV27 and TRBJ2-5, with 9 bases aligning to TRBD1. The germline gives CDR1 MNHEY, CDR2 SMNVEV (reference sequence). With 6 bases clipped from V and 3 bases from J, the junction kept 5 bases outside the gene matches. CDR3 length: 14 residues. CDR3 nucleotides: TGTGCCAGCAGCCAACGGACAGGGGAAGAGACCCAGTACTTC. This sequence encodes CASSQRTGEETQYF.

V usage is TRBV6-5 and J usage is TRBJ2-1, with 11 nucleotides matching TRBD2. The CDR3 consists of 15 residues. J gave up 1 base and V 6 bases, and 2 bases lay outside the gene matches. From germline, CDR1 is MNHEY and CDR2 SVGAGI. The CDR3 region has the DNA TGTGCCAGCAGACTAGCGGGAGTATCCTACAATGAGCAGTTCTTC. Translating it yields CASRLAGVSYNEQFF.

The CDR3 DNA follows: TGTGCCAGCAGTGCCGGGAATAAGGGGGATCAGCCCCAGCATTTT. It codes for CASSAGNKGDQPQHF. The J gene is TRBJ1-5, the V gene TRBV5-4; possibly TRBD1 for D (6 bases). Germline values: CDR1 SGHNT, CDR2 YYREEE (reference sequence). CDR3 length equals 15 residues. V was trimmed by 5 bases and J by 5 bases, leaving 17 bases between them.

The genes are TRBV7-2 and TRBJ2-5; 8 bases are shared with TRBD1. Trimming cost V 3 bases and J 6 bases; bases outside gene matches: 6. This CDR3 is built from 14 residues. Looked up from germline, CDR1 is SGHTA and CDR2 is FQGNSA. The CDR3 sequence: CASSFGQGSKTQYF. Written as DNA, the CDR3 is TGTGCCAGCAGCTTTGGACAGGGTAGCAAGACCCAGTACTTC.